The 19 T cell receptor beta chains below were found in one sample sequenced in a study of regulatory T cells in long-lasting Graves disease. Building the TCR beta libraries relied on iRepertoire HTBI primers, and CDR3 regions underwent Arm-PCR. TCRdb recomputed calls from the multiplex PCR reads with MiXCR, one row per CDR3 protein. The table shows about 420,000 distinct CDR3 sequences, with around 17% occurring only once. This sample's time point: newly diagnosed GD, antithyroid drugs for less than 3 months. PBMCs provided the RNA from which the TCR library was made. Another study also made use of these data, one on T cells in Graves' hyperthyroidism and ophthalmopathy.

The specimen was peripheral blood mononuclear cells (PBMCs), collected at new diagnosis, from a patient treated with antithyroid drugs. The receptors stem from a woman under 30 with Graves disease.

This clonotype was counted ten times or more. The CDR3 bases are TGTGCCAGCAGTTTAGCGGTCGGCGGGGGGTATGAGCAGTTCTTC. Residues: CASSLAVGGGYEQFF. The V gene is TRBV27, the J gene TRBJ2-1; 8 nucleotides align to TRBD2. The CDR3 consists of 15 residues. J gave up 8 bases and V 2 bases, and 8 bases lay outside the gene matches. Germline CDR1 MNHEY, CDR2 SMNVEV (reference sequence).

This clonotype was seen repeatedly, ten times or more. This chain links TRBV28 with TRBJ2-7; D is undetermined. Germline CDR1 MDHEN, CDR2 SYDVKM. V was trimmed by 6 bases and J by 2 bases, leaving 8 bases between them. CDR3 length equals 12 residues. The CDR3 sequence: CASSYGPYEQYF. The CDR3 region has the DNA TGTGCCAGCAGCTACGGACCCTACGAGCAGTACTTC.

This clonotype was detected many times. The V and J genes are TRBV7-2 and TRBJ1-1, with D tentatively TRBD1 (6 bases). V gave up 6 bases and J gave up 1 base, with 12 bases separating them. Germline CDR1 reads SGHTA; CDR2 reads FQGNSA. The CDR3 is 14 residues long. In DNA, the CDR3 is TGTGCCAGCAGTCACGGGACACCGAACACTGAAGCTTTCTTT. It specifies CASSHGTPNTEAFF.

With respect to this clonotype: This could be a read error, since a much larger clone is one nucleotide away. This chain links TRBV18 with TRBJ1-3; D uncertain. Germline loops: CDR1 KGHSH, CDR2 LQKENI. The CDR3 has 13 residues. CDR3 in amino acids: CASSLNSGSTIYF. In nucleotides, the CDR3 is TGTGCCAGCTCACTGAACTCTGGAAGCACCATATATTTT.

The chain uses TRBV10-2 and TRBJ1-5, with D unclear. This CDR3 is 13 amino acids long. V was trimmed by 8 bases and J by 5 bases, leaving 13 bases between them. The germline V gene has CDR1 WSHSY and CDR2 SAAADI. CDR3 nucleotide sequence: TGCGCCAGCGTCGAGGGTCCCTATCAGCCCCAGCATTTT. This codes for CASVEGPYQPQHF.

A remark on this clonotype: One end of the junction fails to match germline, which may point to a read error. The gene calls are TRBV7-9 and TRBJ2-2; 7 nucleotides agree with TRBD2. This CDR3 has 16 amino acids. The germline gives CDR1 SEHNR, CDR2 FQNEAQ (reference sequence). The CDR3 nucleotides read TGTGCCAGCAGCACCGGTCTAGCGGCGAACACCGGGGAGCTGGTTTTT. It is translated as CASSTGLAANTGELVF.

The sample holds many counts of this clonotype. V and J are TRBV6-1 and TRBJ1-1, with no clear D. V was pared by 2 bases and J by 1 base, with 14 bases between. The CDR3 is made up of 16 amino acids. Germline values: CDR1 MNHNS, CDR2 SASEGT. CDR3 sequence (DNA): TGTGCCAGCAGTGAACCCCCCGGGATGGGGAACACTGAAGCTTTCTTT. Translating gives CASSEPPGMGNTEAFF.

This clonotype was seen only a few times. This rearrangement joins TRBV4-1 to TRBJ2-2; the D call may be TRBD1 or TRBD2 (6 bases each). The CDR3 has 17 amino acids. The germline V and J ends were trimmed by 4 bases and 4 bases, with 19 bases remaining between them. Germline CDR1 and CDR2: MGHRA and YSYEKL. CDR3 sequence: CASSPPRGRVGTGELFF. Written as DNA, the CDR3 is TGCGCCAGCAGCCCCCCCCGGGGGCGTGTGGGCACCGGGGAGCTGTTTTTT.

This clonotype was recorded at least ten times. The chain couples TRBV30 to TRBJ1-6; D call uncertain. V lost 4 bases and J 7 bases, leaving 8 bases between the germline ends. CDR3 length: 12 residues. Germline CDR1 GTSNPN, CDR2 SVGIG (reference sequence). CDR3 nucleotides: TGTGCCTGGAACCTGGGGAATTCACCCCTCCACTTT. Translating gives CAWNLGNSPLHF.

With regard to this clonotype: A far larger clone is only one base removed, so a read error is likely. The chain carries TRBV7-3 and TRBJ2-4; tentatively, D is TRBD1 (6 bases). The better agreement between TRBJ2-1 and the DNA end casts doubt on the J call. The germline V gene has CDR1 SGHTA and CDR2 FQGTGA. CDR3 size: 16 residues. CDR3 bases: TGTGCCAGCAGCAAAAACAGGGCTAGCCCCTACAATGAGCAGTTCTTC. It translates to CASSKNRASPYNEQFF.

This clonotype was found a few times. This CDR3 reads CAISDHDRAGGGYTF. CDR3 DNA sequence: TGTGCCATCAGTGACCACGACAGGGCAGGAGGAGGCTACACCTTC. This sequence joins TRBV10-3 and TRBJ1-2; 7 bases match TRBD1. CDR3 length equals 15 residues. J lost 8 bases, V lost 3 bases, and 12 bases had no gene match. Germline loops: CDR1 ENHRY, CDR2 SYGVKD.

The sample holds many counts of this clonotype. This chain links TRBV5-1 with TRBJ2-4, with 7 bases aligning to TRBD1. Germline V gives CDR1 SGHRS, CDR2 YFSETQ. The trim removed 3 bases at V and 15 bases at J, leaving 18 bases unmatched. The CDR3 has 15 residues. DNA of the CDR3: TGCGCCAGCAGCTCCGAGGGACAGTTCAGGAGACACGCGTACTTC. It codes for CASSSEGQFRRHAYF.

This clonotype has a handful of counts. V is TRBV20-1 and J is TRBJ1-2; D unclear. The CDR3 spans 13 residues. Germline V gene data show CDR1 as DFQATT and CDR2 as SNEGSKA (reference sequence). Trimming removed 6 bases at V and 8 bases at J, with 19 bases between. The CDR3 sequence is CSAPFGISGGYTF. CDR3 DNA sequence: TGCAGTGCCCCTTTTGGAATTTCGGGGGGCTACACCTTC.

This clonotype was seen repeatedly, ten times or more. The rearrangement joins TRBV29-1 to TRBJ1-1; no clear D. V lost 5 bases, J lost 4 bases, and 8 bases lay in between. The germline CDR1 and CDR2 sequences are SQVTM and ANQGSEA. The CDR3 extends over 11 amino acids. CDR3: CSVLLGTEAFF. The CDR3 nucleotides are TGCAGCGTTCTATTGGGCACTGAAGCTTTCTTT.

This clonotype was recorded a few times. No conserved phenylalanine or tryptophan ends this CDR3, so it is likely a read error. V gene TRBV12-3 or TRBV12-4 combines with J gene TRBJ2-4, with 8 bases lining up with TRBD1. This CDR3 spans 18 amino acids. V trimming: 5 bases; J trimming: 3 bases; junction bases outside the gene matches: 15. Here the CDR3 DNA reads TGTGCCAGCAGTCCATACTCTACAGGGGGGACCCTCAAAAACATTCAGTACCTC. Its protein product is CASSPYSTGGTLKNIQYL.

V usage is TRBV3-1 and J usage is TRBJ2-1; weak D call: TRBD2 (5 bases). The CDR3 is made up of 14 amino acids. V lost 4 bases, J lost 6 bases, and 13 bases lay in between. CDR1 is LGHDT, CDR2 YNNKEL, per germline (reference sequence). This CDR3 is CASSLALARNEQFF. The CDR3 region has the DNA TGTGCCAGCAGCCTGGCCCTAGCTCGCAATGAGCAGTTCTTC.

There are many counts of this clonotype. The chain has TRBV11-1 and TRBJ2-7; 10 bases align to TRBD2. The ends lost 0 bases at V and 5 bases at J; junction bases unmatched: 1. From germline, CDR1 is SGHAT and CDR2 FQDESV (reference sequence). This CDR3 region has 14 residues. CDR3 protein: CASSLAGLANEQYF. CDR3 DNA: TGTGCCAGCAGCTTAGCGGGACTAGCGAACGAGCAGTACTTC.

In its sample, this clonotype was seen a few times. This chain uses TRBV20-1 with TRBJ2-3; TRBD2 aligns across 8 bases. Trimming cost V 6 bases and J 0 bases; bases outside gene matches: 11. Germline V gives CDR1 DFQATT, CDR2 SNEGSKA (reference sequence). The CDR3 contains 16 residues. CDR3 amino acids: CSARKIAGTSTDTQYF. CDR3 DNA: TGCAGTGCCAGAAAGATAGCGGGAACAAGCACAGATACGCAGTATTTT.

There are a few counts of this clonotype. This chain links TRBV7-3 with TRBJ2-3; D could derive from TRBD1 or TRBD2 (5 bases each). Trimming pared 5 bases from V and 6 bases from J, leaving 12 bases between. The germline V gene has CDR1 SGHTA and CDR2 FQGTGA. This CDR3 is 13 amino acids long. This CDR3 is CASSLIEGDTQYF. The CDR3 nucleotides are TGTGCCAGCAGCCTTATAGAGGGGGATACGCAGTATTTT.